One sample yielded the 14 T cell receptor beta chains listed below, sequenced in a study of cytomegalovirus exposure and HLA in healthy donors. This PCR relied on a set of 60 Vbeta primers and 13 Jbeta primers. Only in-frame clones appear in the TCRdb table, and some are missing; sequencing was by immunoSEQ multiplex PCR. The sample shows about 130,000 clones, about 10% of them seen only once. Sequencing was carried out using PBMCs. These TCRs come from a woman younger than 35 in good health and CMV-seropositive.

This clone was picked up a small number of times. The chain recombines TRBV5-4 with TRBJ2-3; D possibly corresponds to TRBD2 (6 bases). The V gene lost 4 bases and the J gene lost 2 bases, with 17 bases spanning the gap. CDR3 length equals 16 residues. Per the germline V gene, CDR1 is SGHNT and CDR2 is YYREEE (reference sequence). The CDR3 is CASSQWVGGNTDTQYF. The CDR3 DNA is TGTGCCAGCAGCCAGTGGGTCGGCGGGAACACAGATACGCAGTATTTT.

The chain has TRBV7-9 and TRBJ2-5, with 9 bases identical to TRBD1. CDR1 is SEHNR, CDR2 FQNEAQ, per germline (reference sequence). The CDR3 is 17 amino acids. V was clipped by 1 base and J by 6 bases; unmatched bases: 12. CDR3 DNA sequence: TGTGCCAGCAGCTTAGGGTTCACAGGGGGCCTCGGGCAGACCCAGTACTTC. Its protein product is CASSLGFTGGLGQTQYF.

This clone was recorded a few times. The chain employs TRBV4-2 and TRBJ2-1; TRBD2 agrees at 10 bases. The V gene's germline CDR1 is LGHNA and CDR2 YNFKEQ. The CDR3 has 16 amino acids. The ends lost 0 bases at V and 6 bases at J; junction bases unmatched: 5. CDR3 sequence reads: CASSQERAGGANEQFF. The CDR3 coding sequence is TGTGCCAGCAGCCAAGAAAGAGCGGGAGGGGCCAATGAGCAGTTCTTC.

J is TRBJ2-3 and V is TRBV21-1; TRBD1 is the table's D call, not checked against the DNA. TRBV21-1 represents a pseudogene. This CDR3 region has 15 residues. The DNA of the CDR3 is TGTGCCAGCAGCCCCATTTGTCAGGGCACAGATACGCAGTATTTT. Its protein product is CASSPICQGTDTQYF.

The table lists this clone with a few counts. The chain joins TRBV6-1 to TRBJ2-2; TRBD2 agrees at 12 bases. V was pared by 4 bases and J by 0 bases, with 9 bases of the junction left unmatched. Germline V CDR1 and CDR2: MNHNS, SASEGT. This CDR3 is 19 amino acids long. CDR3 amino acids: CASSARLAGEWTNTGELFF. CDR3 in DNA: TGTGCCAGCAGTGCCCGACTAGCGGGAGAGTGGACGAACACCGGGGAGCTGTTTTTT.

The chain combines TRBV11-3 with TRBJ1-5; D is perhaps TRBD1 (5 bases). Germline V gene data show CDR1 as SGHNT and CDR2 as YENEEA. The length of the CDR3 is 14 residues. V was shortened by 4 bases and J by 4 bases, with 11 bases between the two germline ends. CDR3 region: CASSSGGNNQPQHF. CDR3 sequence (DNA): TGTGCCAGCAGCTCGGGGGGGAATAATCAGCCCCAGCATTTT. The whole variable domain, remainder taken from reference TRBV11-3 and TRBJ1-5, is EAGVVQSPRYKIIEKKQPVAFWCNPISGHNTLYWYLQNLGQGPELLIRYENEEAVDDSQLPKDRFSAERLKGVDSTLKIQPAELGDSAVYLCASSSGGNNQPQHFGDGTRLSIL.

This clone was recorded a few times. The chain has TRBV18 and TRBJ2-7; 7 bases are shared with TRBD1. CDR1 is KGHSH, CDR2 LQKENI, per germline. This CDR3 is built from 13 residues. V dropped 4 bases and J dropped 2; count of bases not matched to a gene: 2. CDR3 residues: CASSRGTAYEQYF. The CDR3 bases are TGTGCCAGCTCACGAGGGACAGCCTACGAGCAGTACTTC.

The rearrangement uses TRBV30 and TRBJ2-5; TRBD2 might be the D (5 bases). Trimming pared 0 bases from V and 7 bases from J, leaving 9 bases between. Germline CDR1 and CDR2: GTSNPN and SVGIG (reference sequence). The CDR3 covers 12 residues. In nucleotides, the CDR3 is TGTGCCTGGAGTGTCCCCGGGGTGACCCAGTACTTC. It specifies CAWSVPGVTQYF.

This clone has only a few counts. This chain uses TRBV4-1 with TRBJ2-1; TRBD2 is a possible D gene (6 bases). CDR1 is MGHRA and CDR2 is YSYEKL in the germline V gene. Trimming took off 8 bases at V and 5 bases at J, with 16 bases between the two ends. This CDR3 region has 14 residues. Here the CDR3 DNA reads TGCGCCAGCCGGGGGAGTCTCGCCCACAATGAGCAGTTCTTC. Translated, it gives CASRGSLAHNEQFF.

With respect to this clone: Other DNA sequences in the same sample also yield this CDR3. The rearrangement joins TRBV10-3 to TRBJ1-1; D not resolved. The ends were cut back, 2 bases at V and 5 bases at J, with 12 bases in the middle. This CDR3 has 14 residues. CDR1 is ENHRY, CDR2 SYGVKD, per germline. CDR3: CAISEIAPGTEAFF. Here the CDR3 DNA reads TGTGCCATCAGTGAGATAGCGCCGGGGACTGAAGCTTTCTTT.

This clone was observed a handful of times. J is TRBJ1-3 and V is TRBV7-8; 8 nucleotides line up with TRBD1. V shed 1 base and J 4 bases; nucleotides not matched to a gene: 12. Germline V CDR1 and CDR2: SGHVS, FQNEAQ. This CDR3 is 18 amino acids long. CDR3 in amino acids: CASSLVVGTGGSGNTIYF. In DNA, the CDR3 is TGTGCCAGCAGCTTAGTAGTTGGGACAGGAGGTTCCGGAAACACCATATATTTT.

The sample holds a few counts of this clone. The chain uses TRBV29-1 and TRBJ1-1; D unclear. The germline V and J ends were trimmed by 3 bases and 5 bases, with 13 bases remaining between them. Germline V lookup: CDR1 SQVTM, CDR2 ANQGSEA. There are 13 residues in the CDR3. The CDR3 loop is CSVDVGRATEAFF. The CDR3 coding sequence is TGCAGCGTTGATGTGGGGAGGGCTACTGAAGCTTTCTTT.

The V call is TRBV2, the J call TRBJ2-1; D is undetermined. CDR3 size: 10 residues. Trimming removed 4 bases at V and 9 bases at J, with 4 bases between. Germline CDR1 is SNHLY and CDR2 is FYNNEI. The CDR3 sequence is CASSAVEQFF. The CDR3 DNA follows: TGTGCCAGCAGTGCTGTTGAGCAGTTCTTC. The entire variable domain, with the rest obtained from reference TRBV2 and TRBJ2-1, is as follows: EPEVTQTPSHQVTQMGQEVILRCVPISNHLYFYWYRQILGQKVEFLVSFYNNEISEKSEIFDDQFSVERPDGSNFTLKIRSTKLEDSAMYFCASSAVEQFFGPGTRLTVL.

The CDR3 bases are TGCGCCAGCAGCCAAGGACAGGGGAACACTGAAGCTTTCTTT. It encodes CASSQGQGNTEAFF. The chain links TRBV4-1 to TRBJ1-1; 7 bases agree with TRBD1. Germline V gene lookup returns CDR1 MGHRA and CDR2 YSYEKL. CDR3 length: 14 residues. Trimming took 1 base from V and 1 from J; bases not matched to a gene: 0.